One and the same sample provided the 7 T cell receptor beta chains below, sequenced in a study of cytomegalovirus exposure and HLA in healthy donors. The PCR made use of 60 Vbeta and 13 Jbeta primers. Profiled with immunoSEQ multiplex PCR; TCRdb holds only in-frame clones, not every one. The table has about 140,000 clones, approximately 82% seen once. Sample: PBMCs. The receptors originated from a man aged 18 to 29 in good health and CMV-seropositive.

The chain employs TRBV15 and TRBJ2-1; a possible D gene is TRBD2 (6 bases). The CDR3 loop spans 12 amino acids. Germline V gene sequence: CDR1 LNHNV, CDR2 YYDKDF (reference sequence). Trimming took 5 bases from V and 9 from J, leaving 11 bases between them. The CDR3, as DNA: TGTGCCACCAGCGGAACGACTAGTGAGCAGTTCTTC. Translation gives CATSGTTSEQFF.

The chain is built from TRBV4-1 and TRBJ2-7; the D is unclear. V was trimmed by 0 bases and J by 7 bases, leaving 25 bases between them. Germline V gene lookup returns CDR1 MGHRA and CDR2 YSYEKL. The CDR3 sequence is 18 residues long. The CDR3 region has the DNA TGCGCCAGCAGCCAAGATCCAGAACGGCCAGCGTATCTGGAGGAGCAGTACTTC. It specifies CASSQDPERPAYLEEQYF.

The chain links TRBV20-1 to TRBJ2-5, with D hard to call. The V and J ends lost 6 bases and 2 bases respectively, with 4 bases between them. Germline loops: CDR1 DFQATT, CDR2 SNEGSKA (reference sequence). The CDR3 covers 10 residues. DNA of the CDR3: TGCAGTGCACAACAAGAGACCCAGTACTTC. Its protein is CSAQQETQYF.

DNA of the CDR3: TGTGCCAGCAGCTTAGTGGGGGCGGGGGGCCGCGAGCAGTACTTC. Translation gives CASSLVGAGGREQYF. The J gene is TRBJ2-7, the V gene TRBV11-2, with TRBD2 matching 8 bases. Germline CDR1 is SGHAT and CDR2 is FQNNGV. The length of the CDR3 is 15 residues. Trimming took 1 base from V and 6 from J; bases not matched to a gene: 8.

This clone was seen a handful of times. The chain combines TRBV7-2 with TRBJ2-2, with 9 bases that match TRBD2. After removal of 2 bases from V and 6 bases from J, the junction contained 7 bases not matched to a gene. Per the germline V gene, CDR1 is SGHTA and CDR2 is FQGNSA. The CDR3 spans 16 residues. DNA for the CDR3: TGTGCCAGCAGCTTATACTCTAGCGGGACCGCCGGGGAGCTGTTTTTT. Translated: CASSLYSSGTAGELFF.

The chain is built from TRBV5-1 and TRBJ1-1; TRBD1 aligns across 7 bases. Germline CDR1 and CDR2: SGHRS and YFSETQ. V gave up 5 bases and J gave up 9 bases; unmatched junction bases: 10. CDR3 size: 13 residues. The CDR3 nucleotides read TGCGCCAGCAGGAGGGACAGCGATTGGAAAGCTTTCTTT. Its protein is CASRRDSDWKAFF.

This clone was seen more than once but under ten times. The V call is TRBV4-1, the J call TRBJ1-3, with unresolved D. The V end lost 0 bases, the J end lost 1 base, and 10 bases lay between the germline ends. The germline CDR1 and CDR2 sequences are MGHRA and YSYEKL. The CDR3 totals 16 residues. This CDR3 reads CASSQDTTLSGNTIYF. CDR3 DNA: TGCGCCAGCAGCCAAGATACTACCCTTTCTGGAAACACCATATATTTT.